This TCR beta chain was captured by sequencing in a study of cytomegalovirus exposure and HLA in healthy donors. Overall study findings and caveats: Altogether, 164 TCR beta chains were recorded as cytomegalovirus-associated.

Use of 60 Vbeta and 13 Jbeta primers characterized the PCR. Method: immunoSEQ multiplex PCR; TCRdb's copy keeps in-frame clones and lacks some. The specimen's table records some 160,000 clones. In regard to this clone: Antigen unknown.

Trimming pared 6 bases from V and 3 bases from J, leaving 13 bases between. The CDR3 consists of 13 residues. Germline CDR1 reads SGHKS; CDR2 reads YYEKEE (reference sequence). V is TRBV5-5 and J is TRBJ2-7; D is perhaps TRBD1 (5 bases). The source of this sequence is a man aged 25-40 years in good health and CMV-seronegative. Sequences were obtained from PBMCs. This CDR3 reads CASKRQNDYEQYF. CDR3 sequence (DNA): TGTGCCAGCAAGAGACAGAATGACTACGAGCAGTACTTC.